The source of this TCR beta chain is a study of vaccination effects on CD4 cells after COVID-19. Study in general: After the second dose, samples were taken at median day 72. General observations from the study: Marked clonal contraction was seen in infection- and vaccine-induced clones late after vaccination.

Profiled with immunoSEQ multiplex PCR; TCRdb holds only in-frame clones, not every one. The table records some 11,000 clones, roughly 71% of them present only once. Ahead of sequencing, the ViraFEST assay grew antigen-specific CD4+ T cells using viral peptide pools. A 10-day culture period preceded the isolation of CD4+ T cells. Everyone in the study got two shots of either the BNT162b2 or mRNA-1273 vaccine. Cultivation was performed at around 2 million PBMC per well with 9 to 10 IU/ml IL-2 and about 9.2 ug/ml peptides added. Half the medium was replaced with IL-2 medium on days 3 and 7. J lost 6 bases, V lost 3 bases, and 17 bases had no gene match. The CDR3 runs to 17 residues. CDR1 is DFQATT, CDR2 SNEGSKA, per germline (reference sequence). In its sample, this clone ranks as medium-sized. What it binds is unknown.

This chain links TRBV20-1 with TRBJ2-1; 7 nucleotides line up with TRBD2. This clonotype was sampled from a human donor who received a COVID-19 vaccine. The sample in question was CD4+ T cells from PBMCs cultured with SARS-CoV-2 spike peptides, obtained after COVID-19 vaccination. The DNA for the CDR3 is TGCAGTGCTAGTTACCAAGCGGGGCTCAATTGGGGCAATGAGCAGTTCTTC. It codes for CSASYQAGLNWGNEQFF.